Below are 13 T cell receptor beta chains sequenced from a single sample in a study of cytomegalovirus exposure and HLA in healthy donors (TCRdb year 2017). The library relied on the immunoSEQ multiplex PCR assay. The multiplex PCR relied on a mix of 60 forward primers for TCR Vbeta segments and 13 reverse primers for TCR Jbeta segments. The immuneACCESS repertoire file appears here via TCRdb, limited to in-frame rearrangements. These files lack a portion of the clones; in checked studies, under half of the deficit traces to unresolved V genes, and the cause of the others is not known. Across this sample there are some 200,000 clones, with around 89% seen only once. In total, the top ten clones hold over 0.95% of the sample. The sequencing input was PBMCs. Receptor source: a woman in her late teens or twenties in good health and CMV-seronegative.

CDR3 nucleotides: TGTGCCAGCAGTTTCCGGACTAGCTCGAACGGGGAGCTGTTTTTT. This encodes CASSFRTSSNGELFF. V and J are TRBV27 and TRBJ2-2; 8 positions agree with TRBD2. Germline trimming cut 3 bases from V and 7 bases from J; bases unmatched to any gene: 7. The CDR3 runs to 15 residues. Germline V gives CDR1 MNHEY, CDR2 SMNVEV (reference sequence).

V usage is TRBV6-5 and J usage is TRBJ1-1; 8 positions agree with TRBD1. CDR3 length: 13 amino acids. Germline lookup yields CDR1 MNHEY and CDR2 SVGAGI. Trimming removed 6 bases from V and 3 bases from J; junction bases left unmatched: 3. CDR3 DNA sequence: TGTGCCAGCAGCCAGGGGGCGTACACTGAAGCTTTCTTT. It translates to CASSQGAYTEAFF.

The chain has TRBV25-1 and TRBJ2-1; 15 nucleotides align to TRBD2. V lost 1 base, J lost 4 bases, and 5 bases stayed unmatched. Germline CDR1 reads MGHDK; CDR2 reads SYGVNS. This CDR3 has 18 residues. The CDR3 protein is CASSESGLAGGRYNEQFF. The DNA for the CDR3 is TGTGCCAGCAGTGAATCGGGACTAGCGGGGGGCAGGTACAATGAGCAGTTCTTC. The full variable domain, rest sourced from reference TRBV25-1 and TRBJ2-1, is EADIYQTPRYLVIGTGKKITLECSQTMGHDKMYWYQQDPGMELHLIHYSYGVNSTEKGDLSSESTVSRIRTEHFPLTLESARPSHTSQYLCASSESGLAGGRYNEQFFGPGTRLTVL.

The rearrangement links TRBV4-2 to TRBJ2-7; 11 bases align to TRBD2. V gave up 2 bases and J gave up 2 bases; unmatched junction bases: 2. This CDR3 contains 15 residues. The germline CDR1 and CDR2 sequences are LGHNA and YNFKEQ. In nucleotides, the CDR3 is TGTGCCAGCAGCCAAAATAGCGGGGGGGCCTACGAGCAGTACTTC. This translates into CASSQNSGGAYEQYF.

This clone was seen only once. The V call is TRBV25-1, the J call TRBJ2-5, with D perhaps TRBD1 (7 bases). CDR1 and CDR2 from the germline V gene are MGHDK and SYGVNS. The CDR3 sequence is 16 residues long. Trimming pared 3 bases from V and 6 bases from J, leaving 20 bases between. In nucleotides, the CDR3 is TGTGCCAGCAGTGACCCTCCGACAGGGAGGAAAAAGACCCAGTACTTC. Translating it yields CASSDPPTGRKKTQYF.

A single count supports this clone. J is TRBJ2-7 and V is TRBV6-6; 8 bases match TRBD1. CDR1 is MNHNY and CDR2 is SVGAGI in the germline V gene (reference sequence). This CDR3 is built from 14 residues. V was clipped by 2 bases and J by 6 bases; unmatched bases: 6. The CDR3 DNA sequence: TGTGCCAGCAGTTACGAAGCAGGGGGCCTCGAGCAGTACTTC. Encoded protein: CASSYEAGGLEQYF.

The chain couples TRBV4-3 to TRBJ2-3; weak D call: TRBD2 (6 bases). Germline loops: CDR1 LGHNA, CDR2 YSLEER. With 0 bases removed from V and 4 bases from J, the gap between germline ends came to 20 bases. The CDR3 loop spans 18 amino acids. Here the CDR3 reads CASSQDSWGVGGADTQYF. The DNA of the CDR3 is TGCGCCAGCAGCCAAGATTCTTGGGGGGTTGGCGGGGCAGATACGCAGTATTTT.

This rearrangement joins TRBV27 to TRBJ1-2; D gene ambiguous. The CDR3 has 15 residues. From germline, CDR1 is MNHEY and CDR2 SMNVEV (reference sequence). Between the trimmed V and J ends, which lost 6 bases and 5 bases, there was a span of 19 bases. The CDR3 DNA is TGTGCCAGCAGGCTACTAAAATCAGCCCAATATGGCTACACCTTC. Its translation is CASRLLKSAQYGYTF.

The count of this clone is one. This chain uses TRBV29-1 with TRBJ1-5; D is perhaps TRBD1 (6 bases). Germline V gives CDR1 SQVTM, CDR2 ANQGSEA. CDR3 length: 13 amino acids. V lost 5 bases and J 5 bases, leaving 13 bases between the germline ends. The CDR3 loop is CSVPGGRDQPQHF. In DNA, the CDR3 is TGCAGCGTTCCGGGGGGGCGCGATCAGCCCCAGCATTTT.

The chain joins TRBV5-1 to TRBJ2-3; unclear D gene. Trimming took off 0 bases at V and 4 bases at J, with 9 bases between the two ends. CDR1 and CDR2 (germline): SGHRS, YFSETQ. This CDR3 is 14 amino acids long. The CDR3 DNA sequence: TGCGCCAGCAGCTTGGTTCCCGCAGCAGATACGCAGTATTTT. Its translation is CASSLVPAADTQYF.

The sample holds one count of this clone. The gene calls are TRBV6-1 and TRBJ1-5; a possible D gene is TRBD1 (6 bases). V dropped 4 bases and J dropped 0 bases, with 13 bases sitting between them. The CDR3 spans 16 residues. The V gene's germline CDR1 is MNHNS and CDR2 SASEGT. CDR3 bases: TGTGCCAGCAGTGCACTACCAGGGGTTAGCAATCAGCCCCAGCATTTT. This encodes CASSALPGVSNQPQHF.

The rearrangement joins TRBV4-2 to TRBJ2-7; D might be TRBD2 (5 bases). Per germline, CDR1 LGHNA and CDR2 YNFKEQ. The CDR3 length is 15 residues. Trimming took off 0 bases at V and 2 bases at J, with 11 bases between the two ends. CDR3 amino acids: CASSQDSWGAYEQYF. In nucleotides, the CDR3 is TGTGCCAGCAGCCAAGATTCTTGGGGAGCCTACGAGCAGTACTTC.

The chain couples TRBV27 to TRBJ2-7, with 8 bases lining up with TRBD1. V shed 6 bases, J shed 4 bases, and the junction held 8 bases outside the gene matches. There are 14 residues in the CDR3. Per germline, CDR1 MNHEY and CDR2 SMNVEV (reference sequence). CDR3: CASSFGTGGYEQYF. CDR3 coding DNA: TGTGCCAGCAGCTTCGGGACAGGAGGTTACGAGCAGTACTTC.